The present T cell receptor beta chain was sequenced within a study of identical twins. Overall study findings and caveats: Analyses of zero insertions could be partly confounded by invariant MAIT and iNKT cells. Shared out-of-frame alpha sequences (those common to twins) showed excess low generation probability. It was cross-sectional statistical analysis, not following the same donors, that the conclusions relied on.

Unique molecular identifiers were present on the cDNA, which also gained a universal primer site by template switching. Via MiXCR, TCRdb re-called the 5' RACE reads, giving one row per CDR3 protein. The sample gives about 660,000 distinct CDR3 sequences, more than 6.5% of which show up once; around 0.95% is in the top ten. This clonotype was detected a few times. Its antigen remains unidentified. In germline, CDR1 is MGHRA, CDR2 YSYEKL. The CDR3 extends over 14 amino acids. Germline trimming cut 4 bases from V and 3 bases from J; bases unmatched to any gene: 6. These data were likewise used in another study, on yellow fever vaccine responses in identical twins.

The TCR sequence derives from a young woman in good health. The specimen sequenced was PBMCs. This chain uses TRBV4-1 with TRBJ2-7; 7 bases fit TRBD1. The CDR3 coding sequence is TGCGCCAGCAGCCCAACCACAGGGGTCTACGAGCAGTACTTC. Translating gives CASSPTTGVYEQYF.